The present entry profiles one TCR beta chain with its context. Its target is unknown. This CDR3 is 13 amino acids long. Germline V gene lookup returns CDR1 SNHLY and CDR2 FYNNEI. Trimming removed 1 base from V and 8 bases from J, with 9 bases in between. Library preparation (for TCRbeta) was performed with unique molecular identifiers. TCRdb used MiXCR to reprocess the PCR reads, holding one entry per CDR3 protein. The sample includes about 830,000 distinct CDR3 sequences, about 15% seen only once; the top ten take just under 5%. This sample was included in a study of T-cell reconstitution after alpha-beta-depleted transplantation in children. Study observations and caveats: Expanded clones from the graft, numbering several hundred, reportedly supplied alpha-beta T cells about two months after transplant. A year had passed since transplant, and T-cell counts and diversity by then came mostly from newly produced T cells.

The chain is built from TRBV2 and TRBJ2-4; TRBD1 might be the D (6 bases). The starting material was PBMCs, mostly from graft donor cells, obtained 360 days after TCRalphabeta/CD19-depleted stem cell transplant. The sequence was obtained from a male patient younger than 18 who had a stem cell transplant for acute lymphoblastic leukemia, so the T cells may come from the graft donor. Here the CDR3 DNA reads TGTGCCAGCAGTGAAGGGGACAACTACATTCAGTACTTC. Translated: CASSEGDNYIQYF.